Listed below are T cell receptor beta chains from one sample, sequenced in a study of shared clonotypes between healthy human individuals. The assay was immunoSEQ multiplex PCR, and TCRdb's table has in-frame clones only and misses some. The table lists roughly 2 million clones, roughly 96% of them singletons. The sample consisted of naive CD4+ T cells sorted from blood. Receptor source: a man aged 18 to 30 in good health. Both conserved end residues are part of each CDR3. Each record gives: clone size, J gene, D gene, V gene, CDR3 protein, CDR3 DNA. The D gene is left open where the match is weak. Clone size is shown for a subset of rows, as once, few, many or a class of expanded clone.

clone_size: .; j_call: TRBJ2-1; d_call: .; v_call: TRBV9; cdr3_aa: CASSGRTQVNEQFF; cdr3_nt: TGTGCCAGCAGCGGACGGACGCAGGTCAATGAGCAGTTCTTC
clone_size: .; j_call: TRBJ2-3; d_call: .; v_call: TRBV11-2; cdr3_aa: CASSPQTRDTQYF; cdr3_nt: TGTGCCAGCAGCCCCCAAACTCGGGATACGCAGTATTTT
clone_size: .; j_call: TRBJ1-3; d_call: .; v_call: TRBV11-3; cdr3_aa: CASSLPPEGSGNTIYF; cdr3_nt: TGTGCCAGCAGCTTACCCCCCGAGGGATCTGGAAACACCATATATTTT
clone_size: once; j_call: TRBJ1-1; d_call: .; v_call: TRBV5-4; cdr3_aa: CASSPGEGKTEAFF; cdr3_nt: TGTGCCAGCAGCCCAGGAGAGGGGAAAACTGAAGCTTTCTTT
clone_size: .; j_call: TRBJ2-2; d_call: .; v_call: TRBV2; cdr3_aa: CASSERGLTGELFF; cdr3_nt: TGTGCCAGCAGTGAAAGGGGCCTAACCGGGGAGCTGTTTTTT
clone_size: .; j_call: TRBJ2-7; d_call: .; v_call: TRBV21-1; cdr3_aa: CASFFPGQGMDEQYF; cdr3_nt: TGTGCCAGCTTCTTCCCCGGACAGGGGATGGACGAGCAGTACTTC
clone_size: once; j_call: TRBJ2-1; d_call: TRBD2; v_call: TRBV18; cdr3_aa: CASSPRGSGGPTYNEQFF; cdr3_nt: TGTGCCAGCTCACCACGGGGTAGCGGGGGGCCTACATACAATGAGCAGTTCTTC
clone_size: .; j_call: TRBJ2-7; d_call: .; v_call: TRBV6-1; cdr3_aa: CASSEALVGVVKAYEQYF; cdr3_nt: TGTGCCAGCAGTGAAGCTCTGGTAGGAGTCGTTAAAGCCTACGAGCAGTACTTC
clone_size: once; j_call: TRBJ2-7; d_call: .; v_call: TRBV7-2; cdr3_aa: CASSFYARTKRVAYEQYF; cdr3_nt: TGTGCCAGCAGCTTCTACGCCCGAACCAAGCGGGTAGCCTACGAGCAGTACTTC
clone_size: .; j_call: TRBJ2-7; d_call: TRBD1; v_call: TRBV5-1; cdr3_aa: CASSASGTGGSEQYF; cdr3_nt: TGCGCCAGCAGCGCCTCCGGGACAGGGGGCTCCGAGCAGTACTTC
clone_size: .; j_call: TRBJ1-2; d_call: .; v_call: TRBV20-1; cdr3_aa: CSAATYYGYTF; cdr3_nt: TGCAGTGCTGCAACTTACTATGGCTACACCTTC
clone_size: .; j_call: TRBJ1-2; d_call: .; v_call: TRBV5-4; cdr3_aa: CASSFGAFYGYTF; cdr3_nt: TGTGCCAGCAGCTTCGGGGCCTTCTATGGCTACACCTTC
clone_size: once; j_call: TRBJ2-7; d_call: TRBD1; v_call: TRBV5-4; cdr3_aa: CASSSNGQGISLYEQYF; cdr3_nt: TGTGCCAGCAGCTCGAACGGACAGGGGATATCTCTCTACGAGCAGTACTTC
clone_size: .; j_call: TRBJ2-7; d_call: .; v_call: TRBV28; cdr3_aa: CASSLRYEQYF; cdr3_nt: TGTGCCAGCAGTTTACGGTACGAGCAGTACTTC
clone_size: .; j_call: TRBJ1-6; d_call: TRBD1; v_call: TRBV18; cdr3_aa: CASSPTDRNSPLHF; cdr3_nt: TGTGCCAGCTCACCAACGGACAGGAATTCACCCCTCCACTTT
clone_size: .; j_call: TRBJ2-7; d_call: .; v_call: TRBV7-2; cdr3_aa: CASSLISGGYEQYF; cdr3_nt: TGTGCCAGCAGCTTGATATCAGGAGGGTACGAGCAGTACTTC
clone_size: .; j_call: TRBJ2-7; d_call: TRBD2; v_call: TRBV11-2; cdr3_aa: CASSLVGTKEQYF; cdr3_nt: TGTGCCAGCAGCTTAGTAGGGACTAAGGAGCAGTACTTC
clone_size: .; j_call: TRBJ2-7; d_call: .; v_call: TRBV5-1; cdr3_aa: CASSSDAGRIHEQYF; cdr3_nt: TGCGCCAGCAGCTCGGATGCGGGGCGCATCCACGAGCAGTACTTC
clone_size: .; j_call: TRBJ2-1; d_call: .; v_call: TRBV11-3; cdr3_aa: CASSPRQQNEQFF; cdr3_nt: TGTGCCAGCAGCCCTAGACAGCAAAATGAGCAGTTCTTC
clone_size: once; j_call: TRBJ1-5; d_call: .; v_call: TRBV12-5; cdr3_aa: CASAHLGNQPQHF; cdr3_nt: TGTGCTAGTGCCCACCTTGGCAATCAGCCCCAGCATTTT
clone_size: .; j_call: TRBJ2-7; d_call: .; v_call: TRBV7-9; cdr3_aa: CASSLDTREQYF; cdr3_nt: TGTGCCAGCAGCTTAGATACCCGCGAGCAGTACTTC
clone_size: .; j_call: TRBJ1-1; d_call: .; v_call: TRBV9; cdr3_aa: CASSPNGLTEAFF; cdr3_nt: TGTGCCAGCAGCCCCAACGGTCTGACTGAAGCTTTCTTT
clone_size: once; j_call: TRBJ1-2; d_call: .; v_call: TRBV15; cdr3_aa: CATSRDVGWSYGYTF; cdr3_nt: TGTGCCACCAGCAGAGATGTGGGTTGGAGCTATGGCTACACCTTC
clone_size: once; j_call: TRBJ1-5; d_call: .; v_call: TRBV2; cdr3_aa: CASSEQWGVSNQPQHF; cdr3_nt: TGTGCCAGCAGTGAACAGTGGGGGGTTAGCAATCAGCCCCAGCATTTT
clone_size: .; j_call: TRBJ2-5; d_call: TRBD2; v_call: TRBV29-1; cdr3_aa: CSVRTSTQETQYF; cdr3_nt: TGCAGCGTTCGGACTAGCACCCAAGAGACCCAGTACTTC